This entry features one T cell receptor beta chain sequence. What it binds is unknown. Profiling relied on immunoSEQ multiplex PCR, and the TCRdb table lists in-frame clones only, not all of them. The profile shows tens of thousands of clones, around 86% of them singletons. These data originate in a study of a mutant IDH1 vaccine in newly diagnosed glioma. The CDR3 is 14 amino acids. Germline V gene sequence: CDR1 MNHEY, CDR2 SVGAGI. The V end was cut by 2 bases, the J end by 5 bases, with 12 bases between. Time point indicated: week 47, end of study. In every dose of vaccine, 300 ug of mutant IDH1 20-mer peptide was given alongside topical imiquimod.

V is TRBV6-5 and J is TRBJ2-5; the D is unclear. The sample consisted of PBMCs, taken from a glioma patient whose treatment included an IDH1 peptide vaccine. This TCR was recovered from a woman aged 50 to 65 with glioma. The CDR3 DNA reads as TGTGCCAGCAGTTACCTCCATTCTTTGGAGACCCAGTACTTC. Its translation is CASSYLHSLETQYF.